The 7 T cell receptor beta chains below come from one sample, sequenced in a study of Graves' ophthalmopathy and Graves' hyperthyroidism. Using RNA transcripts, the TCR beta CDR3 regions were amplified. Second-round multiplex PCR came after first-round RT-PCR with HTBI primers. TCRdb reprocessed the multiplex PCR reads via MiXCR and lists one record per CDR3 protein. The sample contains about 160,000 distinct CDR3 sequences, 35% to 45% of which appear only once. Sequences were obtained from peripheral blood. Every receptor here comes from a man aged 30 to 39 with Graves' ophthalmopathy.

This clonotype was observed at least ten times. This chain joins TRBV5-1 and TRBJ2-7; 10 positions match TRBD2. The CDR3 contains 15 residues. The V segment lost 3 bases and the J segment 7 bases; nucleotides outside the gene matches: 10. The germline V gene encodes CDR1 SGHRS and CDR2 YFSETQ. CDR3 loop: CASSSALAGAREQYF. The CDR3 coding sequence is TGCGCCAGCAGCTCAGCCCTAGCGGGAGCGCGGGAGCAGTACTTC.

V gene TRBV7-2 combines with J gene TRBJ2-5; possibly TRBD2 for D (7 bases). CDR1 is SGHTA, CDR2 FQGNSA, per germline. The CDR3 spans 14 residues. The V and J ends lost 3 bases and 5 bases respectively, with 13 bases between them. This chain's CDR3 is CASSFTGGLETQYF. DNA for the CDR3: TGTGCCAGCAGCTTCACCGGGGGGCTGGAGACCCAGTACTTC.

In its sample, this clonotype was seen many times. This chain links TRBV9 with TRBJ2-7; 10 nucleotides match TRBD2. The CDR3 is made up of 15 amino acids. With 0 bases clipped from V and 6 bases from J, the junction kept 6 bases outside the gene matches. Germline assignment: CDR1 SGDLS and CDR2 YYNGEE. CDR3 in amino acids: CASSVGSGRVSEQYF. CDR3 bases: TGTGCCAGCAGCGTAGGGAGCGGGAGGGTGAGCGAGCAGTACTTC.

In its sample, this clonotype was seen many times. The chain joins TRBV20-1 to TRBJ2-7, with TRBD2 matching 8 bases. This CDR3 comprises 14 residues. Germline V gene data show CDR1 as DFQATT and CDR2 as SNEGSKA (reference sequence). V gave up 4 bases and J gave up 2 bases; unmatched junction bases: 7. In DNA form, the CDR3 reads TGCAGTGCTAACCCGGGGGGGGGGCCCTACGAGCAGTACTTC. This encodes CSANPGGGPYEQYF.

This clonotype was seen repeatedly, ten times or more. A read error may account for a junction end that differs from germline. This chain's CDR3 is CANSYTHGGLSYEQYF. CDR3 bases: TGTGCCAACAGTTACACTCATGGGGGACTCTCATACGAGCAGTACTTC. The chain links TRBV6-2 or TRBV6-3 to TRBJ2-7; perhaps TRBD2 as D (6 bases). This CDR3 has 16 residues. The germline CDR1 and CDR2 sequences are MNHEY and SVGEGT.

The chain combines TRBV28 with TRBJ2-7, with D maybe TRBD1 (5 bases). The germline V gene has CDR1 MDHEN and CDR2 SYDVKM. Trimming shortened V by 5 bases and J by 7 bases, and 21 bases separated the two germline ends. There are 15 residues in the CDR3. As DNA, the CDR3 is TGTGCCAGCAGTGGCCCCCAGAAGGGGCTGGGGGAGCAGTACTTC. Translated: CASSGPQKGLGEQYF.

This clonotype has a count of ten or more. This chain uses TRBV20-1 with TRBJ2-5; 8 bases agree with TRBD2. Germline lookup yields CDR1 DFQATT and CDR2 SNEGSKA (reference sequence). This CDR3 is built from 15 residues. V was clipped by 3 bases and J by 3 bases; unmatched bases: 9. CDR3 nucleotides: TGCAGTGCTAGTACCCGGGAGGGGATTGAAGAGACCCAGTACTTC. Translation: CSASTREGIEETQYF.